Listed below are T cell receptor beta chains from one sample, sequenced in a study of blood T cell repertoires in COVID-19. TCRdb's copy holds only in-frame clones and misses some; the assay was immunoSEQ multiplex PCR. The sample has a few hundred thousand clones; nearly 90% are singletons. Sequencing was carried out using PBMCs or T cells enriched from blood (not recorded which). The receptor source for this set is a woman in her 30s who had recovered from COVID-19. The CDR3 runs from the conserved cysteine through the conserved F or W. D genes are given only for firm matches. Size tells how often a clone was seen (once, few, many) or the class of an expanded clone, and some rows leave it out.

TRBJ1-6	-	TRBV3-1/TRBV3-2	-	CASSVRSGSFYNSPLHF	TGTGCCAGCAGCGTCCGGTCGGGGTCATTCTATAATTCACCCCTCCACTTT
TRBJ2-5	-	TRBV18	-	CASSPSFMETQYF	TGTGCCAGCTCACCGAGTTTCATGGAGACCCAGTACTTC
TRBJ1-4	-	TRBV30	-	CAWSAFLGPNEKLFF	TGTGCCTGGAGTGCTTTTTTGGGGCCGAATGAAAAACTGTTTTTT
TRBJ2-3	few	TRBV30	TRBD2	CAWGGVAGGQHTQYF	TGTGCCTGGGGAGGGGTAGCGGGGGGGCAACATACGCAGTATTTT
TRBJ2-2	-	TRBV6-5	-	CASRPPTRSGELFF	TGTGCCAGCAGACCACCTACTCGCTCCGGGGAGCTGTTTTTT
TRBJ2-2	-	TRBV3-1/TRBV3-2	-	CASSQEGSRTTGELFF	TGTGCCAGCAGCCAAGAAGGGAGTAGAACCACCGGGGAGCTGTTTTTT
TRBJ1-1	-	TRBV3-1/TRBV3-2	-	CASSLATPGTEAFF	TGTGCCAGCAGTCTGGCCACGCCGGGCACTGAAGCTTTCTTT
TRBJ1-1	-	TRBV19	-	CASSIVGGLNTEAFF	TGTGCCAGTAGTATCGTGGGGGGGCTGAACACTGAAGCTTTCTTT
TRBJ1-1	-	TRBV5-4	-	CASSLTGQNTEAFF	TGTGCCAGCAGCTTGACGGGACAGAACACTGAAGCTTTCTTT
TRBJ1-6	-	TRBV5-1	-	CASSLGGGGGNSPLHF	TGCGCCAGCAGCTTGGGAGGAGGTGGTGGTAATTCACCCCTCCACTTT
TRBJ2-7	-	TRBV11-1	TRBD1	CASSLDREEQYF	TGTGCCAGCAGTTTGGACAGGGAAGAGCAGTACTTC
TRBJ1-1	-	TRBV5-8	TRBD1	CASRQDRGLSEAFF	TGTGCCAGCAGACAGGACAGGGGGCTTTCCGAAGCTTTCTTT
TRBJ1-1	few	TRBV4-1	-	CASSQDPQGSTEAFF	TGCGCCAGCAGCCAAGATCCCCAGGGGAGCACTGAAGCTTTCTTT
TRBJ2-3	once	TRBV10-3	TRBD1	CAISGGTGKGFGSDTQYF	TGTGCCATCAGTGGGGGGACAGGGAAAGGTTTTGGGTCAGATACGCAGTATTTT
TRBJ1-2	-	TRBV12-3/TRBV12-4	-	CASSLAPPDGYTF	TGTGCCAGCAGTTTAGCGCCCCCGGATGGCTACACCTTC
TRBJ2-1	-	TRBV4-2	-	CASSLGERDNEQFF	TGTGCCAGCAGCCTGGGGGAGCGGGACAATGAGCAGTTCTTC
TRBJ1-4	-	TRBV7-2	TRBD1	CASSFDRGPGEKLFF	TGTGCCAGCAGCTTCGACAGGGGGCCTGGGGAAAAACTGTTTTTT
TRBJ1-2	few	TRBV11-3	TRBD1	CASSERGLVGYTF	TGTGCCAGCAGCGAAAGGGGGCTCGTTGGCTACACCTTC
TRBJ1-3	once	TRBV18	-	CASTPGYSGNTIYF	TGTGCCAGCACCCCAGGATACTCTGGAAACACCATATATTTT
TRBJ1-2	-	TRBV9	TRBD1	CASSVDPGGRGYTF	TGTGCCAGCAGCGTAGATCCAGGGGGCCGTGGCTACACCTTC
TRBJ1-1	-	TRBV7-6	-	CASSTWEAGRLEAFF	TGTGCCAGCAGCACATGGGAGGCAGGCCGGCTTGAAGCTTTCTTT
TRBJ1-5	-	TRBV19	TRBD1	CASSISQQGGNQPQHF	TGTGCCAGTAGTATATCGCAACAGGGGGGAAATCAGCCCCAGCATTTT
TRBJ1-6	-	TRBV9	TRBD1	CASSVEGAGSPLHF	TGTGCCAGCAGCGTCGAGGGGGCGGGATCACCCCTCCACTTT
TRBJ2-1	-	TRBV19	TRBD1	CASSPQGSSYNEQFF	TGTGCCAGTAGCCCACAGGGGAGCTCCTACAATGAGCAGTTCTTC
TRBJ1-1	-	TRBV29-1	-	CSVVRAGSGEAFF	TGCAGCGTTGTCAGGGCCGGGAGTGGAGAAGCTTTCTTT
TRBJ1-1	-	TRBV2	TRBD1	CASSRDRGHTEAFF	TGTGCCAGCAGTAGAGACAGGGGGCACACTGAAGCTTTCTTT